The T cell receptor (beta chain) described here comes from a study of blood T cell repertoires in COVID-19. Across the study: Specimens from acute and convalescent COVID-19 originated in the United States, Italy and Spain.

As handled by the study authors: The authors estimated nucleated cell counts from reference gene primer amplification. The protocol was immunoSEQ multiplex PCR, while the TCRdb copy is restricted to in-frame clones and leaves out a portion. The V and J calls and clone size are taken from that table; D and trimming were inferred from the DNA. The sample holds about 78,000 clones; 90% are singletons and the top ten take 4.3%. V shed 5 bases, J shed 9 bases, and the junction held 13 bases outside the gene matches. Germline values: CDR1 SGHAT, CDR2 FQNNGV. The CDR3 totals 16 residues. The chain is built from TRBV11-2 and TRBJ2-1; 10 positions match TRBD2. This sequence was found in a woman older than 75 with active or convalescent COVID-19. What was sequenced was peripheral blood. In DNA form, the CDR3 reads TGTGCCAGCAGCCCCATTCAGCGGGAGGGCTCAGGTGAGCAGTTCTTC. It yields the protein CASSPIQREGSGEQFF. Supplemented by reference TRBV11-2 and TRBJ2-1, the full variable domain reads EAGVAQSPRYKIIEKRQSVAFWCNPISGHATLYWYQQILGQGPKLLIQFQNNGVVDDSQLPKDRFSAERLKGVDSTLKIQPAKLEDSAVYLCASSPIQREGSGEQFFGPGTRLTVL.